The clone carrying this T cell receptor (beta chain) has just a few counts. As it was prepared, the TCRbeta library received unique molecular identifiers. TCRdb passed the PCR reads through MiXCR, listing each CDR3 protein once. The sample holds a few hundred thousand distinct CDR3 sequences; around 27% are singletons and the top ten take around a third. Germline CDR1 is MNHEY and CDR2 is SMNVEV (reference sequence). This CDR3 spans 13 amino acids. Losses at the gene ends were 6 bases for V and 6 bases for J; bases not matched to a gene: 5. This entry comes from a study of T-cell reconstitution after alpha-beta-depleted transplantation in children.

Sequenced here: PBMCs, sampled before TCRalphabeta/CD19-depleted stem cell transplant. The clonotype originates from a boy younger than two with Wiskott-Aldrich syndrome, due to receive a stem cell transplant. The rearrangement uses TRBV27 and TRBJ2-3; TRBD2 aligns across 8 bases. The CDR3 is CASRGLVSDTQYF. The CDR3 region has the DNA TGTGCCAGCAGGGGACTAGTATCGGATACGCAGTATTTT.